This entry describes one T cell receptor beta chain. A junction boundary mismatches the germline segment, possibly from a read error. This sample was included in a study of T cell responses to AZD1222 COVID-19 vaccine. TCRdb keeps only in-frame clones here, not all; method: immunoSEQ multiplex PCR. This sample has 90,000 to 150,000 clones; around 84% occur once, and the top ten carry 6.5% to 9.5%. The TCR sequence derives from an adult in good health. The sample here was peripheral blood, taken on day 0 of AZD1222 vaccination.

CDR3 nucleotides: TGTGCCAGCAGTTTAGGCCCAGCGGGAGACTTCTTC. It is translated as CASSLGPAGDFF. The rearrangement links TRBV13 to TRBJ2-1; 8 bases match TRBD2. In germline, CDR1 is PRHDT, CDR2 FYEKMQ (reference sequence). The CDR3 consists of 12 residues.